One and the same sample provided the 30 T cell receptor beta chains below, sequenced in a study of T cell repertoires in cytomegalovirus infection. These receptors are not linked to any known antigen. One entry per CDR3 protein results from TCRdb running MiXCR on the reads. The sample holds about 110,000 distinct CDR3 sequences, 30% seen once. Sequenced here: CD8+ T cells from cultured PBMCs, sampled from culture after CMV antigen stimulation. Every receptor here comes from a human donor in good health (CMV status not recorded). Some clones in this sample may be carry-over from other donors' samples.

This clonotype was seen only a few times. The chain couples TRBV7-9 to TRBJ2-3, with TRBD2 matching over 8 bases. The CDR3 is made up of 15 amino acids. Germline-derived CDR1 and CDR2 are SEHNR and FQNEAQ (reference sequence). After removal of 7 bases from V and 4 bases from J, the junction contained 10 bases not matched to a gene. CDR3 in DNA: TGTGCCAGCACCTCCGGGAGGGCGAGTGCAGATACGCAGTATTTT. Protein sequence: CASTSGRASADTQYF.

This clonotype was picked up a small number of times. The J gene is TRBJ1-5, the V gene TRBV15; D is possibly TRBD1 (5 bases). CDR3 length: 18 residues. The germline V gene encodes CDR1 LNHNV and CDR2 YYDKDF (reference sequence). The germline V and J ends were trimmed by 0 bases and 2 bases, with 17 bases remaining between them. The CDR3 nucleotides are TGTGCCACCAGCAGAGATTTTAGTGGGACTTTGGGCAATCAGCCCCAGCATTTT. This sequence encodes CATSRDFSGTLGNQPQHF.

The rearrangement joins TRBV7-2 to TRBJ1-4, with D hard to call. This CDR3 is built from 16 residues. The V and J ends lost 2 bases and 2 bases respectively, with 12 bases between them. The germline V gene encodes CDR1 SGHTA and CDR2 FQGNSA. DNA for the CDR3: TGTGCCAGCAGCTTACGGTGGTTTGGGACTAATGAAAAACTGTTTTTT. Translated: CASSLRWFGTNEKLFF.

This clonotype was picked up a small number of times. CDR3 in amino acids: CASERPGQTTGELFF. The CDR3 DNA follows: TGTGCCAGCGAAAGACCGGGACAGACAACCGGGGAGCTGTTTTTT. The V call is TRBV2, the J call TRBJ2-2; TRBD1 agrees at 7 bases. The germline V gene encodes CDR1 SNHLY and CDR2 FYNNEI. This CDR3 comprises 15 residues. The ends lost 8 bases at V and 5 bases at J; junction bases unmatched: 11.

With respect to this clonotype: The CDR3 ends on some other residue instead of the conserved phenylalanine or tryptophan, so this is likely a read error. The chain uses TRBV7-6 and TRBJ1-5; tentatively, D is TRBD1 (6 bases). The germline V gene encodes CDR1 SGHVS and CDR2 FNYEAQ. CDR3 length equals 14 residues. Trimming removed 3 bases at V and 9 bases at J, with 15 bases between. CDR3 in DNA: TGTGCCAGCAGCTTGGGGGCGGAGTTTTCGCCCCAGCATATT. Encoded protein: CASSLGAEFSPQHI.

CDR3 amino acids: CAISEDPVQGDDEQFF. The CDR3 coding sequence is TGTGCCATCAGTGAAGACCCCGTCCAGGGTGATGATGAGCAGTTCTTC. The chain couples TRBV10-3 to TRBJ2-1; D is perhaps TRBD1 (5 bases). V was trimmed by 3 bases and J by 8 bases, leaving 20 bases between them. CDR1 is ENHRY and CDR2 is SYGVKD in the germline V gene. The CDR3 consists of 16 residues.

There are a few counts of this clonotype. CDR3 nucleotide sequence: TGTGCCAGCAGTTTAGATCAGGACTATGGCTACACCTTC. It translates to CASSLDQDYGYTF. J is TRBJ1-2 and V is TRBV12-3 or TRBV12-4; D uncertain. The CDR3 consists of 13 residues. The ends were cut back, 1 base at V and 3 bases at J, with 6 bases in the middle.

This chain joins TRBV6-5 and TRBJ1-6; maybe TRBD1 (5 bases). The CDR3 runs 15 residues. Germline assignment: CDR1 MNHEY and CDR2 SVGAGI. Deletions cut 6 bases from V and 6 bases from J, with 15 bases between. The CDR3: CASSPMEGRNSPLHF. The DNA of the CDR3 is TGTGCCAGCAGCCCCATGGAGGGGCGTAATTCACCCCTCCACTTT.

The sample holds a few counts of this clonotype. The V and J genes are TRBV7-9 and TRBJ1-1; D gene ambiguous. The CDR3 covers 12 residues. Germline V lookup: CDR1 SEHNR, CDR2 FQNEAQ (reference sequence). The V end was cut by 7 bases, the J end by 0 bases, with 6 bases between. The CDR3 protein is CASNLMNTEAFF. CDR3 DNA: TGTGCCAGCAACCTTATGAACACTGAAGCTTTCTTT.

The chain joins TRBV28 to TRBJ1-5, with 8 bases fitting TRBD1. The CDR3 is made up of 14 amino acids. V shed 8 bases, J shed 1 base, and the junction held 4 bases outside the gene matches. CDR1 is MDHEN, CDR2 SYDVKM, per germline. CDR3 DNA: TGTGCCAGCGGACAGGGAATAAGCAATCAGCCCCAGCATTTT. Amino acids: CASGQGISNQPQHF. Combining the CDR3 with reference TRBV28 and TRBJ1-5 gives the whole variable domain DVKVTQSSRYLVKRTGEKVFLECVQDMDHENMFWYRQDPGLGLRLIYFSYDVKMKEKGDIPEGYSVSREKKERFSLILESASTNQTSMYLCASGQGISNQPQHFGDGTRLSIL.

This clonotype showed up just a few times. As the CDR3 is not closed by the conserved phenylalanine or tryptophan, this likely results from a read error. The limits of the CDR3 on the DNA are not certain, so only TCRdb's listed CDR3 is given. The rearrangement links TRBV4-1 to TRBJ1-1. The CDR3 contains 11 residues when both ends are counted. Germline CDR1 and CDR2: MGHRA and YSYEKL. The CDR3 is CASSQAGSWHI.

This clonotype showed up just a few times. The gene calls are TRBV6-5 and TRBJ2-5; the D is unclear. The V gene lost 9 bases and the J gene lost 4 bases, with 9 bases spanning the gap. The CDR3 contains 11 residues. The germline gives CDR1 MNHEY, CDR2 SVGAGI. CDR3 region: CASGRLETQYF. The DNA of the CDR3 is TGTGCCAGTGGACGTCTAGAGACCCAGTACTTC.

The chain joins TRBV6-1 to TRBJ1-1, with TRBD1 as a possible D gene (6 bases). The CDR3 is 14 residues long. V lost 6 bases to trimming and J lost 4 bases, with 15 bases between them. Germline CDR1 and CDR2: MNHNS and SASEGT. The CDR3 coding sequence is TGTGCCAGCAGCCCCGGGGGCGTCGGCACTGAAGCTTTCTTT. It translates to CASSPGGVGTEAFF.

The rearrangement links TRBV7-9 to TRBJ2-2; 7 bases agree with TRBD1. With 2 bases clipped from V and 7 bases from J, the junction kept 13 bases outside the gene matches. The CDR3 has 17 residues. Germline V CDR1 and CDR2: SEHNR, FQNEAQ (reference sequence). The CDR3 loop reads CASSLNRGLGFGGELFF. The DNA of the CDR3 is TGTGCCAGCAGCTTAAACAGGGGCCTTGGATTCGGCGGGGAGCTGTTTTTT.

This clonotype was seen at least ten times. The chain combines TRBV7-2 with TRBJ1-2; 7 bases map to TRBD1. J was trimmed by 7 bases and V by 2 bases; bases with no gene match: 4. From germline, CDR1 is SGHTA and CDR2 FQGNSA. This CDR3 has 13 residues. The CDR3 region has the DNA TGTGCCAGCAGCTTACCCGACAGGGTTGGCTACACCTTC. Its protein product is CASSLPDRVGYTF.

This clonotype turned up a few times. The CDR3 is CASSRWSGGTDTQYF. The CDR3 DNA reads as TGTGCCAGCAGCCGGTGGAGCGGGGGCACAGATACGCAGTATTTT. The chain links TRBV7-2 to TRBJ2-3; 7 nucleotides agree with TRBD2. Trimming at V came to 5 bases and at J to 1 base, leaving 6 bases not matched to a gene. CDR3 length: 15 residues. The germline CDR1 and CDR2 sequences are SGHTA and FQGNSA.

This CDR3 reads CASSGYGGTEAFF. Written as DNA, the CDR3 is TGTGCCAGCAGTGGGTACGGAGGCACTGAAGCTTTCTTT. The rearrangement joins TRBV6-4 to TRBJ1-1; D unresolved. From germline, CDR1 is MRHNA and CDR2 SNTAGT. The CDR3 totals 13 residues. Trimming took 4 bases from V and 4 from J, leaving 10 bases between them.

The rearrangement uses TRBV6-1 and TRBJ2-7; TRBD2 matches 12 bases. Germline V lookup: CDR1 MNHNS, CDR2 SASEGT. V dropped 6 bases and J dropped 2; count of bases not matched to a gene: 14. This CDR3 has 18 residues. The CDR3 coding sequence is TGTGCCAGCAGCACTAGCACTAGCGGGGGGCGTAACACCTACGAGCAGTACTTC. Translated, it gives CASSTSTSGGRNTYEQYF.

This chain connects TRBV7-4 to TRBJ2-3, with D possibly being TRBD1 (7 bases). CDR3 size: 13 residues. The V gene's germline CDR1 is SGHVT and CDR2 SQSDAQ. V was clipped by 6 bases and J by 6 bases, with 13 bases between them. The CDR3 loop is CASSRPGGDTQYF. CDR3 sequence (DNA): TGTGCCAGCAGTCGTCCAGGGGGGGATACGCAGTATTTT.

The chain couples TRBV6-6 to TRBJ2-2; unclear D gene. Germline V CDR1 and CDR2: MNHNY, SVGAGI (reference sequence). The length of the CDR3 is 13 residues. V dropped 2 bases and J dropped 7 bases, with 8 bases sitting between them. Here the CDR3 reads CASSYRVGGELFF. In DNA form, the CDR3 reads TGTGCCAGCAGTTACCGGGTTGGCGGGGAGCTGTTTTTT.

The chain recombines TRBV4-1 with TRBJ2-3; D might be TRBD1 (5 bases). Looked up from germline, CDR1 is MGHRA and CDR2 is YSYEKL. With 0 bases removed from V and 6 bases from J, the gap between germline ends came to 22 bases. The CDR3 runs to 18 residues. Here the CDR3 DNA reads TGCGCCAGCAGCCAAGAGATGTCAGGGCGATTGCATACGGATACGCAGTATTTT. Translation gives CASSQEMSGRLHTDTQYF.

This clonotype has more than one count but fewer than ten. The chain combines TRBV12-3 or TRBV12-4 with TRBJ2-2, with 12 bases lining up with TRBD1. CDR3 size: 16 residues. J was trimmed by 4 bases and V by 7 bases; bases with no gene match: 7. The CDR3 protein is CASIPGQGAGTGELFF. The DNA for the CDR3 is TGTGCCAGCATTCCGGGACAGGGGGCGGGCACCGGGGAGCTGTTTTTT.

V usage is TRBV12-3 or TRBV12-4 and J usage is TRBJ2-6, with TRBD2 identical over 7 bases. The V segment lost 4 bases and the J segment 4 bases; nucleotides outside the gene matches: 7. The CDR3 totals 16 residues. As DNA, the CDR3 is TGTGCCAGCAGTTGGGGGGAGGGGTCCGGGGCCAACGTCCTGACTTTC. It translates to CASSWGEGSGANVLTF.

Many counts were recorded for this clonotype. This chain joins TRBV12-3 or TRBV12-4 and TRBJ2-1, with D maybe TRBD2 (5 bases). The CDR3 spans 10 residues. V lost 6 bases, J lost 10 bases, and 7 bases lay in between. Written as DNA, the CDR3 is TGTGCCAGCAGCTCGGGGGAGCAGTTCTTC. Translating it yields CASSSGEQFF.

A few counts support this clonotype. The V call is TRBV6-1, the J call TRBJ1-1; maybe TRBD1 (5 bases). CDR1 and CDR2 (germline): MNHNS, SASEGT. V lost 6 bases to trimming and J lost 3 bases, with 14 bases between them. The CDR3 consists of 14 residues. The chain's CDR3 is CASSSGGWHTEAFF. CDR3 coding DNA: TGTGCCAGCAGCTCCGGGGGGTGGCACACTGAAGCTTTCTTT.

This chain uses TRBV28 with TRBJ2-7; TRBD2 is a possible D gene (5 bases). In germline, CDR1 is MDHEN, CDR2 SYDVKM. The CDR3 covers 15 residues. V dropped 5 bases and J dropped 3 bases, with 17 bases sitting between them. The CDR3 DNA is TGTGCCAGCAGTGCCTGGGGTTCGGGGAACTACGAGCAGTACTTC. It yields the protein CASSAWGSGNYEQYF.

V usage is TRBV20-1 and J usage is TRBJ1-2, with a weak D call TRBD1 (5 bases). V was clipped by 0 bases and J by 4 bases, with 21 bases between them. The CDR3 covers 17 residues. Germline CDR1 is DFQATT and CDR2 is SNEGSKA (reference sequence). This CDR3 is CSARDGSFDRMGYGYTF. In DNA form, the CDR3 reads TGCAGTGCTAGAGATGGTTCGTTTGACAGAATGGGCTATGGCTACACCTTC.

The CDR3 bases are TGTGCCAGCAGTGAAGCGCGGGGGACTAGCGTGGGGAACGGGGAGCTGTTTTTT. It is translated as CASSEARGTSVGNGELFF. The genes are TRBV2 and TRBJ2-2, with 10 positions matching TRBD2. J lost 7 bases, V lost 0 bases, and 11 bases had no gene match. This CDR3 comprises 18 residues. CDR1 and CDR2 (germline): SNHLY, FYNNEI.

This chain joins TRBV4-1 and TRBJ2-2; D gene ambiguous. CDR1 is MGHRA, CDR2 YSYEKL, per germline. This CDR3 has 14 residues. The V and J ends lost 3 bases and 4 bases respectively, with 9 bases between them. In DNA, the CDR3 is TGCGCCAGCAGCCACAAGGGCCGCACCGGGGAGCTGTTTTTT. It specifies CASSHKGRTGELFF.

This clonotype was detected only once. The chain carries TRBV2 and TRBJ2-7, with TRBD1 identical over 7 bases. This CDR3 has 15 amino acids. Looked up from germline, CDR1 is SNHLY and CDR2 is FYNNEI. Trimming removed 5 bases from V and 0 bases from J; junction bases left unmatched: 7. In nucleotides, the CDR3 is TGTGCCAGCAGTCCCTCGACAGGGAACTCCTACGAGCAGTACTTC. Protein sequence: CASSPSTGNSYEQYF. The complete variable domain, with remaining parts taken from reference TRBV2 and TRBJ2-7, reads EPEVTQTPSHQVTQMGQEVILRCVPISNHLYFYWYRQILGQKVEFLVSFYNNEISEKSEIFDDQFSVERPDGSNFTLKIRSTKLEDSAMYFCASSPSTGNSYEQYFGPGTRLTVT.